The 14 T cell receptor beta chains below all came from one sample that was sequenced in a study of OX40 agonist ivuxolimab in advanced cancers. The method was immunoSEQ multiplex PCR; TCRdb's version includes in-frame clones alone and lacks a portion of them. Of over 95,000 clones in the sample, around nine tenths were seen once. Sequenced here: CD4+ or CD8+ T cells sorted from blood, sampled in a trial of the OX40 agonist ivuxolimab. These receptors originate from an adult with an advanced solid tumor such as melanoma, head and neck, liver or kidney cancer.

CDR3 residues: CASSAGSTYEQYF. CDR3 nucleotides: TGTGCCAGCAGTGCCGGATCAACCTACGAGCAGTACTTC. The chain recombines TRBV6-5 with TRBJ2-7; D unclear. CDR1 MNHEY and CDR2 SVGAGI come from the germline V gene. V gave up 5 bases and J gave up 2 bases, with 10 bases separating them. The CDR3 totals 13 residues.

The rearrangement joins TRBV30 to TRBJ1-1; D gene unclear. Germline V gives CDR1 GTSNPN, CDR2 SVGIG (reference sequence). This CDR3 is 14 amino acids long. V was cut by 7 bases and J by 0 bases, with 15 bases left in between. The chain's CDR3 is CASTIGELNTEAFF. As DNA, the CDR3 is TGTGCCTCCACCATTGGGGAGTTGAACACTGAAGCTTTCTTT.

This clone was recorded only once. V gene TRBV6-5 combines with J gene TRBJ1-2; weak D call: TRBD1 (6 bases). This CDR3 has 13 residues. Between the trimmed V and J ends, which lost 10 bases and 2 bases, there was a span of 14 bases. The germline V gene has CDR1 MNHEY and CDR2 SVGAGI. CDR3 protein: CATQRDTNYGYTF. CDR3 in DNA: TGTGCCACCCAACGGGACACCAACTATGGCTACACCTTC.

The chain carries TRBV4-3 and TRBJ1-1; D might be TRBD1 (6 bases). V was trimmed by 0 bases and J by 2 bases, leaving 7 bases between them. Per germline, CDR1 LGHNA and CDR2 YSLEER. This CDR3 comprises 14 residues. CDR3 sequence: CASSQETGNTEAFF. The CDR3 DNA sequence: TGCGCCAGCAGCCAAGAGACAGGAAACACTGAAGCTTTCTTT.

The rearrangement uses TRBV7-8 and TRBJ1-1; 12 bases are a match to TRBD1. This CDR3 contains 17 residues. Per the germline V gene, CDR1 is SGHVS and CDR2 is FQNEAQ. With 3 bases clipped from V and 12 bases from J, the junction kept 17 bases outside the gene matches. The CDR3 DNA sequence: TGTGCCAGCAGCTTCGGGACAGGGGGCGATAAACCGCCGGCGACTTTCTTT. Amino acids: CASSFGTGGDKPPATFF.

The CDR3 nucleotides are TGTGCCAGCAGCATCACAGGGAGCTCCTATAATTCACCCCTCCACTTT. It yields the protein CASSITGSSYNSPLHF. The chain combines TRBV11-2 with TRBJ1-6, with a weak D call TRBD1 (6 bases). The CDR3 has 16 amino acids. Germline-derived CDR1 and CDR2 are SGHAT and FQNNGV. V lost 5 bases and J lost 0, with 11 bases in between.

This clone was found once. V usage is TRBV7-8 and J usage is TRBJ2-3; 8 nucleotides line up with TRBD2. Germline-derived CDR1 and CDR2 are SGHVS and FQNEAQ. The CDR3 sequence is 17 residues long. J was trimmed by 2 bases and V by 5 bases; bases with no gene match: 12. The CDR3 is CASSITSLAGITDTQYF. DNA of the CDR3: TGTGCCAGCAGCATAACTTCCCTAGCGGGTATCACAGATACGCAGTATTTT.

The genes are TRBV7-2 and TRBJ1-2; 10 bases align to TRBD1. The length of the CDR3 is 14 residues. Germline V gene sequence: CDR1 SGHTA, CDR2 FQGNSA. J lost 5 bases, V lost 5 bases, and 5 bases had no gene match. CDR3 sequence: CASSRDRGSYGYTF. The CDR3 DNA reads as TGTGCCAGCAGCCGGGACAGGGGATCATATGGCTACACCTTC.

CDR3 region: CASSIEGRENTEAFF. The CDR3 DNA is TGTGCCAGTAGTATAGAAGGACGGGAGAACACTGAAGCTTTCTTT. The chain combines TRBV19 with TRBJ1-1; D unresolved. V was cut by 0 bases and J by 1 base, with 9 bases left in between. The CDR3 is 15 residues long. Germline V gives CDR1 LNHDA, CDR2 SQIVND (reference sequence).

The chain is built from TRBV7-9 and TRBJ2-7; no clear D. V was shortened by 5 bases and J by 2 bases, with 13 bases between the two germline ends. In germline, CDR1 is SEHNR, CDR2 FQNEAQ (reference sequence). This CDR3 has 14 residues. This CDR3 reads CASSKGRLAYEQYF. CDR3 nucleotide sequence: TGTGCCAGCAGCAAAGGACGTTTAGCCTACGAGCAGTACTTC.

V usage is TRBV18 and J usage is TRBJ1-1; TRBD1 aligns across 9 bases. The length of the CDR3 is 14 residues. The ends lost 6 bases at V and 7 bases at J; junction bases unmatched: 9. Germline CDR1 and CDR2: KGHSH and LQKENI. CDR3: CASSLDRGIGEAFF. CDR3 DNA: TGTGCCAGCTCCCTGGACAGGGGCATCGGTGAAGCTTTCTTT.

Note on this clone: The junction and the germline gene differ at one end; a read error may be behind it. The V call is TRBV7-3, the J call TRBJ2-5, with a possible D match to TRBD2 (5 bases). The CDR3 is 15 residues long. Per the germline V gene, CDR1 is SGHTA and CDR2 is FQGTGA. CDR3 DNA: TGTGCCAGCAGCTTGTCAGCCCGGGGTCAAGGGACCCAGTACTTC. Amino acid sequence: CASSLSARGQGTQYF.

The chain combines TRBV13 with TRBJ2-1; D is unresolved. The CDR3 loop spans 11 amino acids. Trimming shortened V by 2 bases and J by 6 bases, and 2 bases separated the two germline ends. In germline, CDR1 is PRHDT, CDR2 FYEKMQ (reference sequence). The CDR3, as DNA: TGTGCCAGCAGCTTAACCAATGAGCAGTTCTTC. This gives the protein CASSLTNEQFF.

This chain uses TRBV7-9 with TRBJ2-3; D may match TRBD1 or TRBD2 (6 bases each). This CDR3 contains 15 residues. V gave up 5 bases and J gave up 1 base, with 13 bases separating them. CDR1 is SEHNR, CDR2 FQNEAQ, per germline (reference sequence). CDR3 bases: TGTGCCAGCAGCCCTAGGGGGACTCGCACAGATACGCAGTATTTT. Encoded protein: CASSPRGTRTDTQYF. The whole variable domain, filled in from reference TRBV7-9 and TRBJ2-3, reads DTGVSQNPRHKITKRGQNVTFRCDPISEHNRLYWYRQTLGQGPEFLTYFQNEAQLEKSRLLSDRFSAERPKGSFSTLEIQRTEQGDSAMYLCASSPRGTRTDTQYFGPGTRLTVL.